Many counts were recorded for the clone carrying this T cell receptor beta chain. As to time point: longitudinal time-point 3. In Maryland, USA, blood bank volunteers were the healthy controls. Preparation of the unsorted libraries drew on 2 million PBMCs stored at -80 C. It was by 5'RACE with 10-nucleotide random UMIs that the cDNA was made. TCRdb fed the 5' RACE reads into MiXCR, producing one record per CDR3 protein. The sample records approximately 47,000 distinct CDR3 sequences, approximately 12% being singletons. This CDR3 contains 15 residues. The germline CDR1 and CDR2 sequences are WNHNN and SYGVQD (reference sequence). V gave up 8 bases and J gave up 3 bases; unmatched junction bases: 13. The entry originates in a study of neurological immune-mediated disorders.

Sequenced material: PBMCs. V and J are TRBV10-1 and TRBJ2-7; 7 bases line up with TRBD1. The clonotype originates from a man aged 25 to 45 in good health. CDR3 nucleotide sequence: TGCGCCAGCCCAGAGGGAAGACAGGGCTTCTACGAGCAGTACTTC. It translates to CASPEGRQGFYEQYF.